Listed below are T cell receptor beta chains from one sample, sequenced in a study of cytomegalovirus exposure and HLA in healthy donors. The data were produced by immunoSEQ multiplex PCR, yet TCRdb's version contains in-frame clones alone and is incomplete. Among fewer than 250,000 clones listed, more than 75% were seen once. Material for sequencing was PBMCs. Receptor source: a male donor in good health and CMV-seropositive. Each CDR3 is given with its conserved first and last residue. Each record gives: D gene, V gene, J gene, clone size, CDR3 DNA, CDR3 protein. A D gene is named only where the DNA matches it firmly. Some rows mark clone size as missing; the rest say once, few, many or name a class of expanded clone.

>TRBD2|TRBV2|TRBJ2-7|-
TGTGCCAGCAGCGTTACGGGACTAGCGTATAACGAGCAGTACTTC
CASSVTGLAYNEQYF
>-|TRBV6-4|TRBJ1-1|-
TGTGCCAGCAGTCGACAGCTGAACACTGAAGCTTTCTTT
CASSRQLNTEAFF
>-|TRBV25-1|TRBJ1-2|once
TGTGCCAGCAGTGATCCGGGGGGTGGTGGCTACACCTTC
CASSDPGGGGYTF
>TRBD1|TRBV10-3|TRBJ1-2|-
TGTGCCATCAGTGAGTCGGGGACAGGGCAAGGCTACACCTTC
CAISESGTGQGYTF
>-|TRBV7-9|TRBJ1-4|-
TGTGCCAGCAGCTTCGGGGGGGACAAGAATGAAAAACTGTTTTTT
CASSFGGDKNEKLFF
>-|TRBV10-3|TRBJ2-5|-
TGTGCCATCAGTGAGTCGAGGGGGATCGAGACCCAGTACTTC
CAISESRGIETQYF
>-|TRBV4-1|TRBJ1-4|-
TGCGCCAGCAGCCAAGATGTACGGACTTCTAATGAAAAACTGTTTTTT
CASSQDVRTSNEKLFF
>-|TRBV7-9|TRBJ1-1|-
TGTGCCAGCAGCTTTGCAGGGTTCACTGAAGCTTTCTTT
CASSFAGFTEAFF
>TRBD2|TRBV15|TRBJ2-5|-
TGTGCCACCAGCAGAGTAGGAGCGGGGGAGACCCAGTACTTC
CATSRVGAGETQYF
>-|TRBV7-8|TRBJ2-2|once
TGTGCCAGCAGCCCCGGGACCGCGGAGGGGACCGGGGAGCTGTTTTTT
CASSPGTAEGTGELFF
>-|TRBV11-2|TRBJ1-1|-
TGTGCCAGCAGCTTAGACAGGGTTGCAGGAACTGAAGCTTTCTTT
CASSLDRVAGTEAFF
>TRBD1|TRBV6-4|TRBJ2-2|-
TGTGCCAGCAGTGAGGGAACAGGGGCTACGAACACCGGGGAGCTGTTTTTT
CASSEGTGATNTGELFF
>TRBD2|TRBV28|TRBJ2-1|-
TGTGCCAGCACGACTAGCGGGAGTGGTGAGCAGTTCTTC
CASTTSGSGEQFF
>TRBD1|TRBV7-9|TRBJ2-5|-
TGTGCCAGCAGCGTCCAGGGACAGGGCCCAGAGACCCAGTACTTC
CASSVQGQGPETQYF
>TRBD1|TRBV9|TRBJ1-3|-
TGTGCCAGCAGCGTGGGGGACAGCTCTGGAAACACCATATATTTT
CASSVGDSSGNTIYF
>TRBD1|TRBV30|TRBJ1-2|-
TGTGCCTGGGCCTCCGACAGGGGCTGGTATGGCTACACCTTC
CAWASDRGWYGYTF
>-|TRBV10-3|TRBJ2-1|-
TGTGCCATCAGTGAGCGTGCGGGGGCCTCTTACAATGAGCAGTTCTTC
CAISERAGASYNEQFF
>-|TRBV7-7|TRBJ2-5|-
TGTGCTAGCAGCTCCCCTGGCAGTCAAGAGACCCAGTACTTC
CASSSPGSQETQYF
>TRBD1|TRBV30|TRBJ1-5|-
TGTGCCTGGGCCCGGGACAGAAATCAGCCCCAGCATTTT
CAWARDRNQPQHF
>-|TRBV7-3|TRBJ2-7|few
TGTGCCAGCAGCTTAACGGCGGGCAGCCACTACGAGCAGTACTTC
CASSLTAGSHYEQYF
>-|TRBV7-3|TRBJ2-2|-
TGTGCCAGCAGCTTAGAGGTCGGGGAGCTGTTTTTT
CASSLEVGELFF
>TRBD1|TRBV7-8|TRBJ1-2|-
TGTGCCAGCAGCCCTTCGACAGGGACGAACTATGGCTACACCTTC
CASSPSTGTNYGYTF
>-|TRBV7-9|TRBJ1-1|once
TGTTCCAGCAGCCTTCGGGAGTCCCATGCTTTCTTT
CSSSLRESHAFF
>TRBD2|TRBV30|TRBJ2-7|-
TGTGCCTGGAGGACCACGGGGGGAGCGGGAGTGGTTATTCGGTTCCACGAGCAGTACTTC
CAWRTTGGAGVVIRFHEQYF
>-|TRBV7-6|TRBJ2-1|-
TGTGCCAGCAGCTTAAGTGGCGGAAGGATCTACAATGAGCAGTTCTTC
CASSLSGGRIYNEQFF
>TRBD2|TRBV25-1|TRBJ2-5|many
TGTGCCAGCAGTGAATCTGGACTAGCCGATAAAGAGACCCAGTACTTC
CASSESGLADKETQYF
>-|TRBV11-2|TRBJ2-7|-
TGTGCCAGCAGCTTACTCTACGAGCAGTACTTC
CASSLLYEQYF
>-|TRBV4-1|TRBJ1-1|-
TGCGCCAGCAGCCAAGAGGGCGGGATAAATGAAGCTTTCTTT
CASSQEGGINEAFF
>-|TRBV6-5|TRBJ1-2|-
TGTGCCAGCAGTGCAGGGAAAGGGGGCTACACCTTC
CASSAGKGGYTF
>-|TRBV5-4|TRBJ2-5|-
TGTGCCAGCAGCTTTGGGGCTAGGGTGGAGACCCAGTACTTC
CASSFGARVETQYF
>-|TRBV6-1|TRBJ1-4|-
TGTGCCAGCCGAAGAGTATTGGGCACTAATGAAAAACTGTTTTTT
CASRRVLGTNEKLFF
>-|TRBV2|TRBJ2-1|-
TGTGCCAGCAGTGAAGCGCTCTCCATCCAGGGGGGGTTCTTC
CASSEALSIQGGFF
>TRBD2|TRBV12-5|TRBJ2-3|-
TGTGCTAGTGGTTTGACTAGCGGGAGGGCCATGACAGATACGCAGTATTTT
CASGLTSGRAMTDTQYF
>-|TRBV18|TRBJ1-1|-
TGTGCCAGCTCACCGGGGGGGCAGGGCGTAACTGAAGCTTTCTTT
CASSPGGQGVTEAFF
>TRBD1|TRBV27|TRBJ1-2|few
TGTGCCAGCAGTCCCAGGGGGCGGGGTGGCTACACCTTC
CASSPRGRGGYTF
>-|TRBV7-2|TRBJ2-7|-
TGTGCCAGCAGCCTCCTCAAAGCGCGGTACGAGCAGTACTTC
CASSLLKARYEQYF
>TRBD2|TRBV5-4|TRBJ2-5|-
TGTGCCAGCAGCACCGACTCTAGCGGGAGGGGGACCCAGTACTTC
CASSTDSSGRGTQYF
>TRBD2|TRBV7-2|TRBJ2-1|-
TGTGCCAGCAGCTTAGGAAGGACTAGCGGGGGTAATGAGCAGTTCTTC
CASSLGRTSGGNEQFF
>TRBD1|TRBV10-3|TRBJ2-5|-
TGTGCCATCAGCTCCGGACAGGGTGGAGAGACCCAGTACTTC
CAISSGQGGETQYF
>TRBD2|TRBV7-9|TRBJ2-3|-
TGTGCCAGCAGCTTCATAGCGGGGGAGCGCACAGATACGCAGTATTTT
CASSFIAGERTDTQYF
>TRBD2|TRBV14|TRBJ2-3|-
TGTGCCAGCAGCCAAGCCCTCGGCGGGAGTAAGACAGATACGCAGTATTTT
CASSQALGGSKTDTQYF
>-|TRBV9|TRBJ2-3|-
TGTGCCAGCAGCGAAGGGGTGACTTCTAGCACAGATACGCAGTATTTT
CASSEGVTSSTDTQYF
>-|TRBV5-8|TRBJ1-4|-
TGTGCCAGCAGCTTCGTAGACGGGACTCTCTTGTCCAATGAAAAACTGTTTTTT
CASSFVDGTLLSNEKLFF
>TRBD1|TRBV2|TRBJ2-5|-
TGTGCCAGCAGAGGACAGGGGGAGACCCAGTACTTC
CASRGQGETQYF
>TRBD1|TRBV9|TRBJ2-7|-
TGTGCCAGCAGCCGGACAGGGGGCTACGAGCAGTACTTC
CASSRTGGYEQYF
>-|TRBV7-7|TRBJ2-1|few
TGTGCCAGCAGCCTATTCGGGGGTCACAATGAGCAGTTCTTC
CASSLFGGHNEQFF
>TRBD2|TRBV9|TRBJ2-3|-
TGTGCCAGCAGCCGAACTAGCGGGGGAACAGATACGCAGTATTTT
CASSRTSGGTDTQYF
>-|TRBV7-2|TRBJ1-5|-
TGTGCCAGCAGCGCCCGAAGCGGGACGGATAGCAATCAGCCCCAGCATTTT
CASSARSGTDSNQPQHF
>-|TRBV7-2|TRBJ2-5|-
TGTGCCAGCAGCTCGGCGGGACTAGAGACCCAGTACTTC
CASSSAGLETQYF
>-|TRBV6-5|TRBJ2-3|-
TGTGCCAGCAGCCCCGCGCGCGATACGCAGTATTTT
CASSPARDTQYF
>-|TRBV6-5|TRBJ2-1|-
TGTGCCAGCAGTTATGGGTCGGTACAGTTGTACAATGAGCAGTTCTTC
CASSYGSVQLYNEQFF
>-|TRBV19|TRBJ1-5|-
TGTGCCAGTAGTATAGGCGGGGCCAATCAGCCCCAGCATTTT
CASSIGGANQPQHF
>-|TRBV10-3|TRBJ2-2|-
TGTGCCATGGACCGAGCGGCCACAGGGCGGACCGGGGAGCTGTTTTTT
CAMDRAATGRTGELFF
>-|TRBV7-8|TRBJ1-1|once
TGTGCCAGCAGCTCCCGACGTATCGGGAGCACTGAAGCTTTCTTT
CASSSRRIGSTEAFF
>-|TRBV21-1|TRBJ1-2|once
TGTGCCAGCAGCCACGGCGGGGGCCCCCGCTATGGCTACACCTTC
CASSHGGGPRYGYTF
>TRBD1|TRBV2|TRBJ1-3|few
TGTGCCAGCACCATTACCGGGACAGGCTCTGGAAACACCATATATTTT
CASTITGTGSGNTIYF
>-|TRBV18|TRBJ2-7|-
TGTGCCAGCTCACCAAGTCAGGGCGAGCAGTACTTC
CASSPSQGEQYF
>TRBD2|TRBV10-3|TRBJ2-1|-
TGTGCCATCAGTGGGACTAGCGGGGAGTACAATGAGCAGTTCTTC
CAISGTSGEYNEQFF